A selection of T cell receptor beta chains follows, all from one sample in a study of shared clonotypes between healthy human individuals. Only in-frame clones appear in the TCRdb table, and some are missing; sequencing was by immunoSEQ multiplex PCR. The table records about 2.3 million clones, about nine tenths of them present only once. Sequenced input: naive CD4+ T cells from PBMCs. The receptors derive from a man between 18 and 35 years old in good health. Some clones in this sample may be carry-over from other donors' samples. Both conserved end residues are part of each CDR3. The order of the fields is V gene, clone size, D gene, CDR3 length, J gene, CDR3 DNA, CDR3 protein. A D gene is named only where the DNA matches it firmly. Where a row states a size, it is once, few, many or the class of an expanded clone; other rows omit it.

>TRBV5-4|.|.|14|TRBJ1-4
TGTGCCAGCAGCTTACAGACTACTAATGAAAAACTGTTTTTT
CASSLQTTNEKLFF
>TRBV9|.|TRBD2|17|TRBJ2-2
TGTGCCAGCAGCGTAGGGGGACTAGCGGCAAACACCGGGGAGCTGTTTTTT
CASSVGGLAANTGELFF
>TRBV5-1|.|TRBD2|15|TRBJ2-1
TGCGCCAGCAGCTACACGGGACTAGCGGGAAATGAGCAGTTCTTC
CASSYTGLAGNEQFF
>TRBV6-1|.|TRBD1|15|TRBJ1-5
TGTGCCAGCAGCGAGCAGGGGGCGAGAGTTCAGCCCCAGCATTTT
CASSEQGARVQPQHF
>TRBV7-9|once|TRBD2|19|TRBJ2-3
TGTGCCAGCAGCCGAGGACTAGCGGGACCAAAGGGGCCTTTAGGTACGCAGTATTTT
CASSRGLAGPKGPLGTQYF
>TRBV13|.|.|13|TRBJ2-5
TGTGCCAGCAGCTTACTAGGGGAAGAGACCCAGTACTTC
CASSLLGEETQYF
>TRBV18|.|.|13|TRBJ2-7
TGTGCCAGCTCACCGGTGGGGGATCACGAGCAGTACTTC
CASSPVGDHEQYF
>TRBV27|.|.|14|TRBJ1-4
TGTGCCAGCAGTTTCCACGGGGCTGGTGAAAAACTGTTTTTT
CASSFHGAGEKLFF
>TRBV20-1|.|.|11|TRBJ2-1
TGCAGTGCAAGGACCTACAATGAGCAGTTCTTC
CSARTYNEQFF
>TRBV11-1|.|.|15|TRBJ2-3
TGTGCCAGCAGATTACTCTCTAGCGGCACAGATACGCAGTATTTT
CASRLLSSGTDTQYF
>TRBV4-1|.|.|15|TRBJ1-2
TGCGCCACCAGTTACCCACAGAGTACGTCTGCTGGCTACACCTTC
CATSYPQSTSAGYTF
>TRBV27|.|.|16|TRBJ2-3
TGTGCCAGCAGTAGTTTGGGCGCTCCTAGCACAGATACGCAGTATTTT
CASSSLGAPSTDTQYF
>TRBV19|.|TRBD1|16|TRBJ2-6
TGTGCCAGTAGTACAGGGGGCCTAGCTGGGGCCAACGTCCTGACTTTC
CASSTGGLAGANVLTF
>TRBV5-4|.|.|12|TRBJ2-3
TGTGCCAGCAGCGGGAGCACAGATACGCAGTATTTT
CASSGSTDTQYF
>TRBV11-3|.|.|13|TRBJ2-7
TGTGCCAGCAGCTTAGGCAGGGGCTACGAGCAGTACTTC
CASSLGRGYEQYF
>TRBV18|.|TRBD1|16|TRBJ1-4
TGTGCCAGCTCACCACAGACCGGGACAGGGGACGGAAAACTGTTTTTT
CASSPQTGTGDGKLFF